This is a list of T cell receptor beta chains from one sample in a study of T cell responses to AZD1222 COVID-19 vaccine. Only in-frame clones appear in the TCRdb table, and some are missing; sequencing was by immunoSEQ multiplex PCR. The repertoire includes 120,000 to 150,000 clones, around 89% of them detected once, and 3% to 3.5% sits in the top ten. This sample comprised peripheral blood, obtained on day 0 of MenACWY control vaccination. All receptors come from an adult in good health. Both conserved end residues are part of each CDR3. The D gene is left open where the match is weak. Clone size, where shown, is once, few, many, or a class for clones that have expanded.

V: TRBV5-1
D: TRBD1
J: TRBJ1-1
size: -
DNA: TGCGCCAGCAGCACCTTACAGGGGGGGAACACTGAAGCTTTCTTT
CDR3: CASSTLQGGNTEAFF

V: TRBV6-4
D: TRBD1
J: TRBJ1-1
size: -
DNA: TGTGCCAGCAGTGTTACAGGGGCCTCGAACACTGAAGCTTTCTTT
CDR3: CASSVTGASNTEAFF

V: TRBV6-5
D: TRBD2
J: TRBJ2-2
size: -
DNA: TGTGCCAGCAGCCTACTAGCGCTGAACACCGGGGAGCTGTTTTTT
CDR3: CASSLLALNTGELFF

V: TRBV29-1
D: -
J: TRBJ2-6
size: -
DNA: TGCAGCGTCCATCTCAGGGGCACTGGGGCCAACGTCCTGACTTTC
CDR3: CSVHLRGTGANVLTF

V: TRBV10-3
D: -
J: TRBJ1-5
size: once
DNA: TGTGCCATACAGTCGGGCTCTGGGGGCAATCAGCCCCAGCATTTT
CDR3: CAIQSGSGGNQPQHF

V: TRBV6-5
D: TRBD1
J: TRBJ1-4
size: -
DNA: TGTGCCAGCAGTTTGACAGGGCAAAATGAAAAACTGTTTTTT
CDR3: CASSLTGQNEKLFF

V: TRBV7-2
D: -
J: TRBJ1-2
size: -
DNA: TGTGCCAGCAGCTTCATCAGGGGCGCCGGGGGAGGCTACACCTTC
CDR3: CASSFIRGAGGGYTF

V: TRBV2
D: -
J: TRBJ1-2
size: -
DNA: TGTGCCAGCAACTCCGGAGGGTCGCTTGGCTATGGCTACACCTTC
CDR3: CASNSGGSLGYGYTF

V: TRBV15
D: -
J: TRBJ1-5
size: -
DNA: TGTGCCACCAGCAGCGATAGCAATCAGCCCCAGCATTTT
CDR3: CATSSDSNQPQHF

V: TRBV7-9
D: -
J: TRBJ2-3
size: -
DNA: TGTGCCAGCACCCCACAAGTCACAGATACGCAGTATTTT
CDR3: CASTPQVTDTQYF

V: TRBV6-2/TRBV6-3
D: -
J: TRBJ1-6
size: -
DNA: TGTGCCAGCAGTTACTCCCAGGACCGACTCCTCCACTTT
CDR3: CASSYSQDRLLHF

V: TRBV27
D: -
J: TRBJ2-5
size: -
DNA: TGTGCCAGCAGTTTATTTTGGGGCGGAGGGGAGACCCAGTACTTC
CDR3: CASSLFWGGGETQYF

V: TRBV5-4
D: -
J: TRBJ2-3
size: -
DNA: TGTGCCAGCAGTTATCGGGGACCAGATACGCAGTATTTT
CDR3: CASSYRGPDTQYF

V: TRBV4-1
D: TRBD2
J: TRBJ2-7
size: -
DNA: TGCGCCAGCAGACGTGGACTAGCAAGGTCCTACGAGCAGTACTTC
CDR3: CASRRGLARSYEQYF

V: TRBV7-2
D: -
J: TRBJ2-7
size: -
DNA: TGTGCCAGCAGCACGGCCGCCGAGCAGTACTTC
CDR3: CASSTAAEQYF

V: TRBV5-6
D: -
J: TRBJ1-5
size: once
DNA: TGTGCCAGCAGCCAACAGGGTTTTAGCAATCAGCCCCAGCATTTT
CDR3: CASSQQGFSNQPQHF

V: TRBV5-1
D: -
J: TRBJ1-2
size: -
DNA: TGCGCCAGCAGCTTGGAAGGGTCTAACTATGGCTACACCTTC
CDR3: CASSLEGSNYGYTF

V: TRBV7-2
D: -
J: TRBJ1-3
size: -
DNA: TGTGCCAGCAGCTGGCGGCGGGGGGCGCAAGGAAACACCATATATTTT
CDR3: CASSWRRGAQGNTIYF

V: TRBV9
D: -
J: TRBJ2-2
size: once
DNA: TGTGCCAGCAGCGGTATTTCGTCCGGGGAGCTGTTTTTT
CDR3: CASSGISSGELFF

V: TRBV3-1/TRBV3-2
D: -
J: TRBJ2-5
size: -
DNA: TGTGCCAGCGACGGCGGGCAAGAGACCCAGTACTTC
CDR3: CASDGGQETQYF

V: TRBV3-1/TRBV3-2
D: TRBD2
J: TRBJ2-3
size: -
DNA: TGTGCCAGCAGCCCCCGGGGACTAGCGGGGGGGCCCACAGATACGCAGTATTTT
CDR3: CASSPRGLAGGPTDTQYF

V: TRBV6-4
D: -
J: TRBJ1-2
size: -
DNA: TGTGCCAGCAGTGTCTCCCAGAGTGAGGGTGGCTACACCTTC
CDR3: CASSVSQSEGGYTF

V: TRBV5-8
D: -
J: TRBJ1-2
size: -
DNA: TGTGCCAGCCACAGGGTCGGGAGCTATGGCTACACCTTC
CDR3: CASHRVGSYGYTF

V: TRBV5-1
D: TRBD1
J: TRBJ2-2
size: -
DNA: TGCGCCAGCAGCGGAAGACAGGGGGCCGGGGAGCTGTTTTTT
CDR3: CASSGRQGAGELFF

V: TRBV4-3
D: -
J: TRBJ2-7
size: -
DNA: TGCGCCAGCAGAAAGCAAGGGGGAAGCTCCTACGAGCAGTACTTC
CDR3: CASRKQGGSSYEQYF

V: TRBV7-9
D: -
J: TRBJ2-3
size: few
DNA: TGTGCCAGCAGCTCACGGGACACCCCGGTCCGAGATACGCAGTATTTT
CDR3: CASSSRDTPVRDTQYF

V: TRBV28
D: TRBD2
J: TRBJ2-5
size: -
DNA: TGTGCCAGCAGTTTAGGGACTAGCGGGAGGGGGTCAGAGACCCAGTACTTC
CDR3: CASSLGTSGRGSETQYF

V: TRBV7-3
D: -
J: TRBJ2-2
size: -
DNA: TGTGCCAGCAGGTTAGAGGGGAAGACCGGGGAGCTGTTTTTT
CDR3: CASRLEGKTGELFF

V: TRBV30
D: TRBD1
J: TRBJ1-1
size: -
DNA: TGTGCCTGGAGTCCGCATACAGGGGTTTTCACTGAAGCTTTCTTT
CDR3: CAWSPHTGVFTEAFF

V: TRBV9
D: -
J: TRBJ1-2
size: -
DNA: TGTGCCAGCATGGGAGATAATAACTATGGCTACACCTTC
CDR3: CASMGDNNYGYTF

V: TRBV7-8
D: TRBD1
J: TRBJ1-1
size: -
DNA: TGTGCCAGCAGCCCCGGGACAGGGGTAACTGAAGCTTTCTTT
CDR3: CASSPGTGVTEAFF

V: TRBV7-6
D: TRBD2
J: TRBJ2-7
size: -
DNA: TGTGCCAGCAGCTTGGGCGCAGGCGGGAGCTCCTACGAGCAGTACTTC
CDR3: CASSLGAGGSSYEQYF

V: TRBV4-3
D: -
J: TRBJ2-7
size: -
DNA: TGCGCCAGCAGCCAAGAATTCCCTAACTACGAGCAGTACTTC
CDR3: CASSQEFPNYEQYF

V: TRBV5-1
D: -
J: TRBJ1-1
size: -
DNA: TGCGCCAGCAGTAATCAGGGGAACACTGAAGCTTTCTTT
CDR3: CASSNQGNTEAFF

V: TRBV7-2
D: -
J: TRBJ2-7
size: once
DNA: TGTGCCAGCAGCTTACTAGTCAGAACCGAGCAGTACTTC
CDR3: CASSLLVRTEQYF

V: TRBV29-1
D: -
J: TRBJ2-2
size: -
DNA: TGCAGCGTTGAAGTAACGGGATACGGAGAGCTGTTTTTT
CDR3: CSVEVTGYGELFF

V: TRBV18
D: TRBD1
J: TRBJ1-2
size: -
DNA: TGTGCCAGCTCCGAGACAGGGGGCGCGACGGGCTACACCTTC
CDR3: CASSETGGATGYTF

V: TRBV27
D: -
J: TRBJ1-2
size: once
DNA: TGTGCCAGCAGTTTATCGATTGGGCAGTCTAACTATGGCTACACCTTC
CDR3: CASSLSIGQSNYGYTF

V: TRBV5-5
D: -
J: TRBJ2-1
size: -
DNA: TGTGCCAGCAGCTTTGGGGTGGGGGAGAGCTCCTACAATGAGCAGTTCTTC
CDR3: CASSFGVGESSYNEQFF

V: TRBV11-2
D: -
J: TRBJ2-3
size: -
DNA: TGTGCCAGCAGCTTAGACAGAGATAGCACAGATACGCAGTATTTT
CDR3: CASSLDRDSTDTQYF

V: TRBV30
D: -
J: TRBJ1-4
size: -
DNA: TGTGCCTGGAGTGTAAATACAGCCGAAAAACTGTTTTTT
CDR3: CAWSVNTAEKLFF

V: TRBV21-1
D: -
J: TRBJ2-1
size: -
DNA: TGTGCCAGCAGTCGACCTAGGGGGGGGTTTTTCATTGAGCAGTTCTTC
CDR3: CASSRPRGGFFIEQFF

V: TRBV5-4
D: TRBD1
J: TRBJ1-1
size: -
DNA: TGTGCCAGCAGCTTTCACGGGACAGGAATGAACACTGAAGCTTTCTTT
CDR3: CASSFHGTGMNTEAFF

V: TRBV4-3
D: -
J: TRBJ1-2
size: -
DNA: TGCGCCAGCAGCCTAATTAACGGGGGGGCGGAGTATGGCTACACCTTC
CDR3: CASSLINGGAEYGYTF

V: TRBV2
D: TRBD1
J: TRBJ2-2
size: -
DNA: TGTGCCAGCAGTGTCGGACAGGTCAGCGGGGAGCTGTTTTTT
CDR3: CASSVGQVSGELFF

V: TRBV20-1
D: -
J: TRBJ2-7
size: -
DNA: TGCAGTGCAAAACAGGGATACGAGCAGTACTTC
CDR3: CSAKQGYEQYF

V: TRBV5-1
D: TRBD2
J: TRBJ2-6
size: once
DNA: TGCGCCAGCAGCTTAGCGGGAGGTCCCTCTGGGGCCAACGTCCTGACTTTC
CDR3: CASSLAGGPSGANVLTF

V: TRBV7-6
D: -
J: TRBJ1-5
size: -
DNA: TGTGCCAGCAGCTTAGAGTGGGGGTCCAATCAGCCCCAGCATTTT
CDR3: CASSLEWGSNQPQHF

V: TRBV11-3
D: -
J: TRBJ1-1
size: -
DNA: TGTGCCAGCAGCTTTGGGGTTGGGGGACAAACTGAAGCTTTCTTT
CDR3: CASSFGVGGQTEAFF

V: TRBV7-9
D: -
J: TRBJ2-1
size: -
DNA: TGTGCCAGCAGCCCCCGAGGGGGGGAGCAGTTCTTC
CDR3: CASSPRGGEQFF